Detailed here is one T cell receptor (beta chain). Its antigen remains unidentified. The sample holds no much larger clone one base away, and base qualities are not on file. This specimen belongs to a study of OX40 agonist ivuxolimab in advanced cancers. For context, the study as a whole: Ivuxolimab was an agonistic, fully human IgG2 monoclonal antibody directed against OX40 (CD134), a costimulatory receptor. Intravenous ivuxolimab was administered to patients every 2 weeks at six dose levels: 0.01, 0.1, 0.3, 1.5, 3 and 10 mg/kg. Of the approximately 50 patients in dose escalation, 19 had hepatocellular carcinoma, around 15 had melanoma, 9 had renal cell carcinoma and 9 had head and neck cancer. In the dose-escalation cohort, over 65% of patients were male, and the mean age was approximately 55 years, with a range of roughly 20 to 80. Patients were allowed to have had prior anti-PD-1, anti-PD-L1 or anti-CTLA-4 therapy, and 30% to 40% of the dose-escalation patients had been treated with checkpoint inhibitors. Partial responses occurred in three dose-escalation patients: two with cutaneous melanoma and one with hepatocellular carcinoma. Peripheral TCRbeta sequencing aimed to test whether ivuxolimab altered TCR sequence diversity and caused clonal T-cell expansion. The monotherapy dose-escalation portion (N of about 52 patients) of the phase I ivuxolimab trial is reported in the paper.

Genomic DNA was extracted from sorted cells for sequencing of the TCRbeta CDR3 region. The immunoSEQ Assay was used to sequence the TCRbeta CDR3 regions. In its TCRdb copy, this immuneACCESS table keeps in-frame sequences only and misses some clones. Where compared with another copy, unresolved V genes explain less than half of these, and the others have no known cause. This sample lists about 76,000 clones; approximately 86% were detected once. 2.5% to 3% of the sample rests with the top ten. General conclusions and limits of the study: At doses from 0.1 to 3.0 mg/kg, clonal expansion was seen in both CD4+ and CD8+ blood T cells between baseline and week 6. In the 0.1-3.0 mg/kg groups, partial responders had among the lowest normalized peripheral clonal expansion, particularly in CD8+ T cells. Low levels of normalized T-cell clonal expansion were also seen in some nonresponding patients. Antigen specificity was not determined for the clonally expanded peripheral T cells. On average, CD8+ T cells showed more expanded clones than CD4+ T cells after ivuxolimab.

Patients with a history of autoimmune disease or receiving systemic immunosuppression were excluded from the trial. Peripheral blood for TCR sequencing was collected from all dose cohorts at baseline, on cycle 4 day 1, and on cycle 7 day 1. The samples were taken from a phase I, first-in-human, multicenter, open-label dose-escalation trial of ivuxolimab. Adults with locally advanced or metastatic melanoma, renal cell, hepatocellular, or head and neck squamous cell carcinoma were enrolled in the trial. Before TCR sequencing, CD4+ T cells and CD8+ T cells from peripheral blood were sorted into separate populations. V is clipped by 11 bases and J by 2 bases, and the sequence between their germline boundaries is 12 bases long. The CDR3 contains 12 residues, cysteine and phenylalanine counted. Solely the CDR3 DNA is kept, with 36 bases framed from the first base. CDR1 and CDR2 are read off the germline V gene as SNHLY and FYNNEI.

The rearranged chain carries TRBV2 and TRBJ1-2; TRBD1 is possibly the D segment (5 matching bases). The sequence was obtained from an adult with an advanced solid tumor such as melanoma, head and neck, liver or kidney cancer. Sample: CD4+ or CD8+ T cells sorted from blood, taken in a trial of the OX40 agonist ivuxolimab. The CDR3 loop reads CAGGHANYGYTF. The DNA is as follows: TGTGCCGGGGGTCACGCCAACTATGGCTACACCTTC.